These T cell receptor beta chains were read from a single sample in a study of cytomegalovirus exposure and HLA in healthy donors. Generated by immunoSEQ multiplex PCR, the TCRdb table keeps only in-frame clones and is missing some. This table has 60,000 to 95,000 clones, less than 80% appearing once. Source material: PBMCs. The receptors originated from a woman in her thirties or forties in good health and CMV-seropositive. Both conserved end residues are part of each CDR3. The D gene is left open where the match is weak. Clone size is given for some rows only: seen once, a few or many times, or a class if the clone is expanded.

d_gene	abundance	v_gene	j_gene	CDR3nt	CDR3aa
-	-	TRBV10-3	TRBJ1-2	TGTGCCATCAGCACCGGGTCCGTATCATATGGCTACACCTTC	CAISTGSVSYGYTF
TRBD2	once	TRBV6-6	TRBJ2-3	TGTGCCAGCCGAAGCGGGGGGGGCGAGGATACGCAGTATTTT	CASRSGGGEDTQYF
-	-	TRBV4-1	TRBJ2-3	TGCGCCAGCAGCCGACGAAGCATGCAGCGGGGCACAGATACGCAGTATTTT	CASSRRSMQRGTDTQYF
-	-	TRBV28	TRBJ1-5	TGTGCCAGCAGTTTATTTTGGCAGGGGAATCAGCCCCAGCATTTT	CASSLFWQGNQPQHF
-	-	TRBV19	TRBJ1-6	TGTGCCAGTACCTACCCCGGGCCGGGGTCACCCCTCCACTTT	CASTYPGPGSPLHF
-	-	TRBV28	TRBJ2-3	TGTGCCAGCACCAAGATGCGAGGGCGCATAGTAACTGATACGCAGTATTTT	CASTKMRGRIVTDTQYF
TRBD1	few	TRBV2	TRBJ1-2	TGTGCCAGCAGAACTCAGGGGGCTAACTATGGCTACACCTTC	CASRTQGANYGYTF
-	few	TRBV28	TRBJ1-3	TGTGCCAGCACCCTGCAGGAGGGGATCGGAAACACCATATATTTT	CASTLQEGIGNTIYF
TRBD2	-	TRBV7-9	TRBJ2-7	TGTGCCAGCAGCTTAATAGCGGGGCCCTACGAGCAGTACTTC	CASSLIAGPYEQYF
-	-	TRBV5-1	TRBJ2-2	TGCGCCAGCAGCTTGGACGGACAGGGGGAGCTGTTTTTT	CASSLDGQGELFF
-	-	TRBV9	TRBJ1-1	TGTGCCAGCAGCGTACAGGGATCGAACACTGAAGCTTTCTTT	CASSVQGSNTEAFF
TRBD2	-	TRBV4-3	TRBJ2-2	TGCGCCAGCAGCCAGGAAGCGGGGGGGTACACCGGGGAGCTGTTTTTT	CASSQEAGGYTGELFF
TRBD1	-	TRBV28	TRBJ1-4	TGTGCCAGCACCGCGTGGGGGGACAGGGACGTTCCAACTAATGAAAAACTGTTTTTT	CASTAWGDRDVPTNEKLFF
TRBD2	-	TRBV7-2	TRBJ2-5	TGTGCCAGCAGCTTAGTGGCGGCGGGGGGGCCTTGGACCCAGTACTTC	CASSLVAAGGPWTQYF
TRBD2	-	TRBV5-1	TRBJ2-3	TGCGCCAGCAGCTTCGGGTTGGCTAGCGGTAGCACAGATACGCAGTATTTT	CASSFGLASGSTDTQYF